The 16 T cell receptor beta chains below all came from one sample that was sequenced in a study of regulatory T cells in long-lasting Graves disease. Time point meaning: newly diagnosed GD, antithyroid drugs for less than 3 months. There was RNA extracted from PBMCs, and the TCR library was made from it. Libraries of TCR beta came from iRepertoire HTBI primers plus Arm-PCR of CDR3 regions. TCRdb re-derived calls from the multiplex PCR reads in MiXCR, one entry per CDR3 protein. The sample consists of hundreds of thousands of distinct CDR3 sequences, roughly 14% of them appearing once. The same sample was also used in a study of T cells in Graves' hyperthyroidism and ophthalmopathy.

The sample consisted of peripheral blood mononuclear cells (PBMCs), taken at new diagnosis, from a patient treated with antithyroid drugs. Every receptor here comes from a man aged 30-40 years with Graves disease.

This clonotype was seen repeatedly, ten times or more. This chain uses TRBV3-1 with TRBJ2-1; TRBD2 might be the D (5 bases). This CDR3 is built from 14 residues. V was trimmed by 0 bases and J by 9 bases, leaving 12 bases between them. CDR1 and CDR2 (germline): LGHDT, YNNKEL (reference sequence). The CDR3 region is CASSQDEGKPEQFF. CDR3 sequence (DNA): TGTGCCAGCAGCCAAGACGAGGGAAAACCTGAGCAGTTCTTC.

The V gene is TRBV4-1, the J gene TRBJ1-5, with unresolved D. The CDR3 consists of 15 residues. V lost 1 base and J 5 bases, leaving 12 bases between the germline ends. Germline V gene lookup returns CDR1 MGHRA and CDR2 YSYEKL. This chain's CDR3 is CASSQATADYQPQHF. For the CDR3, the DNA is TGCGCCAGCAGCCAAGCAACAGCGGATTATCAGCCCCAGCATTTT.

This clonotype was detected ten times or more. The J gene is TRBJ2-3, the V gene TRBV15; TRBD2 is a possible D gene (6 bases). The CDR3 has 14 residues. The germline gives CDR1 LNHNV, CDR2 YYDKDF (reference sequence). Trimming shortened V by 1 base and J by 4 bases, and 9 bases separated the two germline ends. The CDR3 region is CATSRARGSDTQYF. The DNA for the CDR3 is TGTGCCACCAGCAGAGCCCGGGGGTCAGATACGCAGTATTTT.

This clonotype has only a few counts. DNA of the CDR3: TGCAGCGTTGAAGGGGGCCCACAGGGGTTTGGCTACACCTTC. As protein: CSVEGGPQGFGYTF. V is TRBV29-1 and J is TRBJ1-2; 7 bases map to TRBD1. Germline V gene lookup returns CDR1 SQVTM and CDR2 ANQGSEA. Trimming took 1 base from V and 7 from J; bases not matched to a gene: 9. CDR3 length: 14 amino acids.

This clonotype was observed many times. In DNA form, the CDR3 reads TGTGCCTGGAGTGTAAACAGGGTAGGGGAGACCCAGTACTTC. It yields the protein CAWSVNRVGETQYF. The rearrangement joins TRBV30 to TRBJ2-5; possible D gene TRBD1, 6 bases. V lost 0 bases to trimming and J lost 5 bases, with 13 bases between them. The CDR3 has 14 residues. The germline gives CDR1 GTSNPN, CDR2 SVGIG (reference sequence).

A few counts support this clonotype. The chain employs TRBV20-1 and TRBJ2-3, with D possibly being TRBD2 (6 bases). This CDR3 is built from 17 residues. From germline, CDR1 is DFQATT and CDR2 SNEGSKA (reference sequence). Trimming took 6 bases from V and 0 from J, leaving 22 bases between them. The DNA for the CDR3 is TGCAGTGCCAGAAGGGAGGACCACATTTCTAGCACAGATACGCAGTATTTT. It specifies CSARREDHISSTDTQYF.

This clonotype was seen at least ten times. In nucleotides, the CDR3 is TGTGCCAGCTCACGAGACGGGTTGACAGATACGCAGTATTTT. Translating it yields CASSRDGLTDTQYF. The gene calls are TRBV18 and TRBJ2-3; D call uncertain. Germline CDR1 and CDR2: KGHSH and LQKENI. This CDR3 comprises 14 residues. Trimming removed 4 bases at V and 3 bases at J, with 11 bases between.

This clonotype was counted ten times or more. The chain recombines TRBV5-1 with TRBJ1-2, with 8 bases that match TRBD1. After removal of 4 bases from V and 4 bases from J, the junction contained 9 bases not matched to a gene. Germline V lookup: CDR1 SGHRS, CDR2 YFSETQ. This CDR3 is built from 15 residues. The CDR3 sequence: CASSVGSGQGYGYTF. CDR3 bases: TGCGCCAGCAGCGTGGGCTCAGGACAGGGCTATGGCTACACCTTC.

This clonotype was recorded at least ten times. The genes are TRBV14 and TRBJ1-2, with no clear D. The CDR3 runs 15 residues. From germline, CDR1 is SGHDN and CDR2 FVKESK. Trimming took 0 bases from V and 5 from J, leaving 13 bases between them. This CDR3 reads CASSQDRQVGYGYTF. The CDR3 bases are TGTGCCAGCAGCCAAGATCGTCAGGTGGGGTATGGCTACACCTTC.

The rearrangement uses TRBV3-1 and TRBJ2-4; TRBD2 agrees at 8 bases. The better agreement between TRBJ2-5 and the DNA end casts doubt on the J call. Germline CDR1 is LGHDT and CDR2 is YNNKEL (reference sequence). This CDR3 has 14 amino acids. CDR3 sequence reads: CASSQFRGGETQYF. CDR3 nucleotides: TGTGCCAGCAGCCAATTTCGGGGGGGGGAGACCCAGTACTTC.

The gene calls are TRBV5-4 and TRBJ1-4; 8 nucleotides line up with TRBD1. The CDR3 is 14 residues long. V was pared by 0 bases and J by 8 bases, with 3 bases of the junction left unmatched. Germline values: CDR1 SGHNT, CDR2 YYREEE (reference sequence). CDR3 sequence (DNA): TGTGCCAGCAGCTTGGCAGGGGGCAGAGAAAAACTGTTTTTT. Translation gives CASSLAGGREKLFF.

This clonotype has a count of ten or more. The chain uses TRBV24-1 and TRBJ1-1, with 10 positions matching TRBD1. Germline trimming cut 9 bases from V and 0 bases from J; bases unmatched to any gene: 18. The germline V gene has CDR1 KGHDR and CDR2 SFDVKD. The CDR3 has 19 residues. The CDR3 DNA sequence: TGTGCCACCCGCGCGGCCCGGGACAGGGGAGTCCATTTGAACACTGAAGCTTTCTTT. Amino acids: CATRAARDRGVHLNTEAFF.

This clonotype was found many times. The chain combines TRBV6-1 with TRBJ1-4; D perhaps matches TRBD1 (5 bases). The CDR3 is 14 amino acids. Germline V gene lookup returns CDR1 MNHNS and CDR2 SASEGT. With 5 bases removed from V and 6 bases from J, the gap between germline ends came to 13 bases. Written as DNA, the CDR3 is TGTGCCAGCAGTAGTGGGGGGACGGATGAAAAACTGTTTTTT. It translates to CASSSGGTDEKLFF.

The table lists this clonotype with many counts. This chain connects TRBV9 to TRBJ1-5; 8 nucleotides agree with TRBD1. Trimming took 3 bases from V and 4 from J; bases not matched to a gene: 9. The CDR3 totals 16 residues. Germline-derived CDR1 and CDR2 are SGDLS and YYNGEE. The CDR3 here is CASSAEGQGPNQPQHF. CDR3 nucleotide sequence: TGTGCCAGCAGCGCGGAAGGACAGGGCCCTAATCAGCCCCAGCATTTT. Full variable domain (outside the CDR3, taken from reference TRBV9 and TRBJ1-5): DSGVTQTPKHLITATGQRVTLRCSPRSGDLSVYWYQQSLDQGLQFLIQYYNGEERAKGNILERFSAQQFPDLHSELNLSSLELGDSALYFCASSAEGQGPNQPQHFGDGTRLSIL.

This clonotype was recorded many times. The chain has TRBV10-3 and TRBJ2-1; maybe TRBD1 (5 bases). V shed 5 bases and J shed 4 bases, with 18 bases lying between them. This CDR3 has 16 amino acids. In germline, CDR1 is ENHRY, CDR2 SYGVKD. The CDR3 loop reads CAISTTGASQYNEQFF. For the CDR3, the DNA is TGTGCCATCAGTACCACTGGGGCCTCACAGTACAATGAGCAGTTCTTC.

This clonotype was seen only a few times. This chain uses TRBV28 with TRBJ2-7; no clear D. Trimming pared 1 base from V and 6 bases from J, leaving 7 bases between. Germline loops: CDR1 MDHEN, CDR2 SYDVKM. The CDR3 extends over 12 amino acids. The CDR3 sequence is CASSLLGFEQYF. Here the CDR3 DNA reads TGTGCCAGCAGTTTATTGGGGTTCGAGCAGTACTTC.